This entry concerns a single T cell receptor beta chain. This sample stems from a study of T cells in Graves' hyperthyroidism and ophthalmopathy. RNA transcripts yielded amplified TCR beta CDR3 regions. Primed by the HTBI set, a first-round RT-PCR was run on the TCR CDR3. Via MiXCR, TCRdb re-called the multiplex PCR reads, giving one row per CDR3 protein. The sample shows around 350,000 distinct CDR3 sequences, about 18% of them seen only once. The study left out patients who had uncontrolled infection, other autoimmune disease, pregnancy or lactation. The authors took PBMCs from 10 ml fresh peripheral blood. The CDR3 extends over 14 amino acids. CDR1 MNHEY and CDR2 SVGAGI come from the germline V gene. With V trimmed by 3 bases and J by 3 bases, 1 base remained unmatched.

Sequencing used blood. The clonotype comes from a woman between 18 and 29 years old with Graves' hyperthyroidism. J is TRBJ2-2 and V is TRBV6-5; 7 bases match TRBD2. The CDR3 here is CASSYRGDTGELFF. The CDR3 DNA is TGTGCCAGCAGTTATCGGGGGGACACCGGGGAGCTGTTTTTT.